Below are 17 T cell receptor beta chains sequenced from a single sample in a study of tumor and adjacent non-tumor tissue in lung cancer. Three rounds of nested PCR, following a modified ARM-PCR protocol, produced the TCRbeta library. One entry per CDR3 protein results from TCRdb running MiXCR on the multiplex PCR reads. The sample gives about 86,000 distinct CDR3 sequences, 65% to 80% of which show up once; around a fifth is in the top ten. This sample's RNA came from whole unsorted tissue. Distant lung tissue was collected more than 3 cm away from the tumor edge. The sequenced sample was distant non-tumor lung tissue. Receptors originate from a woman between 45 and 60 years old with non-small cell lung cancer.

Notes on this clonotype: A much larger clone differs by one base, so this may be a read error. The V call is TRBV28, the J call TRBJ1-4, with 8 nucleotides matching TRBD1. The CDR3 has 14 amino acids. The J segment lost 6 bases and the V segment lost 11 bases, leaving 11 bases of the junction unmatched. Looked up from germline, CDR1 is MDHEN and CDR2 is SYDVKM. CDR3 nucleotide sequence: TGTGCCGCCAAATCCAGGGGGCGTGATGAAAAACTGTTTTTT. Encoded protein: CAAKSRGRDEKLFF.

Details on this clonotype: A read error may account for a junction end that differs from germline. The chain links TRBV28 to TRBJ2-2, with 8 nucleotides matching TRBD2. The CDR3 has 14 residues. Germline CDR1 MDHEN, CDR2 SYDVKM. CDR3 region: CANSPTSAAGKLFF. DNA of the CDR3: TGTGCGAACAGTCCGACTAGCGCGGCCGGGAAGCTGTTTTTT. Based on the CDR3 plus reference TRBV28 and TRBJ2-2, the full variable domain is DVKVTQSSRYLVKRTGEKVFLECVQDMDHENMFWYRQDPGLGLRLIYFSYDVKMKEKGDIPEGYSVSREKKERFSLILESASTNQTSMYLCANSPTSAAGKLFFGEGSRLTVL.

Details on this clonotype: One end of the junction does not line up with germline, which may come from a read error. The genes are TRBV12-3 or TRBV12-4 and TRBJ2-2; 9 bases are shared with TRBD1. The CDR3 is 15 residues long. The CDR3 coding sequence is TGTGTCAGCAGTGCCGGGACAGGGATTACGGGGGAGCTGTTTTTT. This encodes CVSSAGTGITGELFF.

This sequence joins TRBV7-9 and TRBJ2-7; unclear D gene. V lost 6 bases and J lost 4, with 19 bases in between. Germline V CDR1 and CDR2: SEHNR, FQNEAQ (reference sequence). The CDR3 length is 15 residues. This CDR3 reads CASSLMANLKYEQYF. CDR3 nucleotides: TGTGCCAGCAGTTTAATGGCCAATTTAAAGTACGAGCAGTACTTC. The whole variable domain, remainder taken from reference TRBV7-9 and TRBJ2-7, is DTGVSQNPRHKITKRGQNVTFRCDPISEHNRLYWYRQTLGQGPEFLTYFQNEAQLEKSRLLSDRFSAERPKGSFSTLEIQRTEQGDSAMYLCASSLMANLKYEQYFGPGTRLTVT.

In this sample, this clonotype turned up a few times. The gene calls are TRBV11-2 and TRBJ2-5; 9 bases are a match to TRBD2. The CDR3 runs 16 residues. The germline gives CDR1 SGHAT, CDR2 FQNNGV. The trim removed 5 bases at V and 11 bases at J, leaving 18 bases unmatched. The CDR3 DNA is TGTGCCAGCAGCCTCAGAACCGGGACTAGCCTGGAGAGTCAGTACTTC. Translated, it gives CASSLRTGTSLESQYF.

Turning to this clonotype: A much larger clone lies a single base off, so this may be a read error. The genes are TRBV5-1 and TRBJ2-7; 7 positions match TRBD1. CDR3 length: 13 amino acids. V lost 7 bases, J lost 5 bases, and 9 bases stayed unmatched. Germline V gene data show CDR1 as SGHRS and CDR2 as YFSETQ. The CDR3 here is CASCQNRGDEQYF. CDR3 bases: TGCGCCAGCTGCCAGAACAGGGGAGACGAGCAGTACTTC.

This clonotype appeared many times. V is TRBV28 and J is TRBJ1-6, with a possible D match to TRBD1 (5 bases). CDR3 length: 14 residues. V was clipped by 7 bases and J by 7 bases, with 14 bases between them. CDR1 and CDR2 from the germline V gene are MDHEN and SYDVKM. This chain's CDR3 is CASTAGWENSPLHF. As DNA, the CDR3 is TGTGCCAGCACGGCAGGGTGGGAGAATTCACCCCTCCACTTT.

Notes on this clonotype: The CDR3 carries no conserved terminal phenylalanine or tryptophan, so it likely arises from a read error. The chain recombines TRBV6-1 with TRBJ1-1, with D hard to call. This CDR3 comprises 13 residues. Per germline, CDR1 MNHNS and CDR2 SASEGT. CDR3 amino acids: CDSSVPPGAEAFL. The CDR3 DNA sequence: TGTGACAGCAGTGTGCCCCCGGGTGCTGAAGCTTTCCTT.

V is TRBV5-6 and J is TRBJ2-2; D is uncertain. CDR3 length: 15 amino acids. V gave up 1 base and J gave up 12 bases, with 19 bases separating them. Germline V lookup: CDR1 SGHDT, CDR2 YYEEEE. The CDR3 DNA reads TGTGCCAGCAGCTTGAGTCTTTCGCAGGTAGGGAAGCTGTTTTTT. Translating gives CASSLSLSQVGKLFF.

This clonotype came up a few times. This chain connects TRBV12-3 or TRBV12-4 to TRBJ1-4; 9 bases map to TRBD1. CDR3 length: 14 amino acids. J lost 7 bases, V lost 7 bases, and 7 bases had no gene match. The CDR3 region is CASNPGTGIEKLFF. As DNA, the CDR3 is TGTGCCAGCAATCCCGGGACAGGGATTGAAAAACTGTTTTTT.

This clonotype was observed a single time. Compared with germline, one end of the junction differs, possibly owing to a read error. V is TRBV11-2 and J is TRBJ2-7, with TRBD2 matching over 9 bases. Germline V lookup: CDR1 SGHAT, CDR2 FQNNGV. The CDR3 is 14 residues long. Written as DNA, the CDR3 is TGTGGCAGCAGTCCTAGCGGGACCAACCACGAGCAGTACTTC. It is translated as CGSSPSGTNHEQYF.

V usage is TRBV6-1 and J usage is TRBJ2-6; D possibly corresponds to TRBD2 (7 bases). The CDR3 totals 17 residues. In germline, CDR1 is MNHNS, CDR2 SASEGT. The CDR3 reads CAISEVGGGVWANVLTF. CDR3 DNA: TGTGCTATCAGTGAAGTGGGAGGGGGTGTTTGGGCCAACGTCCTGACTTTC.

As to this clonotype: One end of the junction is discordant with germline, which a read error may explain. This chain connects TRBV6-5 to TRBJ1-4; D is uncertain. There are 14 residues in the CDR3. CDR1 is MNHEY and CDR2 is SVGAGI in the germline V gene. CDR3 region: CASSGSVTNEKLFF. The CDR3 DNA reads TGTGCAAGCAGCGGGTCTGTAACTAATGAAAAACTGTTTTTT.

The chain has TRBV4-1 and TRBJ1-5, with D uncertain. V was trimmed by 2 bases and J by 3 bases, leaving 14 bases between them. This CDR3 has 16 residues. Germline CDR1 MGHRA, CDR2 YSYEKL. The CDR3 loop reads CASSQTIRSSNQPQHF. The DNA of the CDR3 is TGCGCCAGCAGCCAAACTATCAGGTCCTCCAATCAGCCCCAGCATTTT.

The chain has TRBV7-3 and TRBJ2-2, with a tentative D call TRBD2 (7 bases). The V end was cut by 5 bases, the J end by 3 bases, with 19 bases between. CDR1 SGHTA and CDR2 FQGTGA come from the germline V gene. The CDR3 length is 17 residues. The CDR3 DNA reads TGTGCCAGCAGCCCATCTACAGGGAGGGTGTACACCGGGGAGCTGTTTTTT. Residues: CASSPSTGRVYTGELFF.

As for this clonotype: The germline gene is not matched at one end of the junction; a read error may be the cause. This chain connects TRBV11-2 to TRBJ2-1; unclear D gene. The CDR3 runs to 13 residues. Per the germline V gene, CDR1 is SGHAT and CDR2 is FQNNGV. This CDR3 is CARSLEDSNEQSF. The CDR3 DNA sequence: TGTGCCAGAAGCTTAGAAGATAGCAATGAGCAATCCTTC.

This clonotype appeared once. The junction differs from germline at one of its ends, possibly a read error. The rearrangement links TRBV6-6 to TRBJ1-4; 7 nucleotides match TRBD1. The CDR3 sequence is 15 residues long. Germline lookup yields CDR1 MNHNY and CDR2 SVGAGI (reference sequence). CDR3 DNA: TGTGCCAGCAGTTACTGGGGCAGGCAGGGGGAAAAACTGTTTTTC. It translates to CASSYWGRQGEKLFF.